This section outlines one T cell receptor beta chain sequence together with its context. This clonotype showed up many times. What this receptor recognizes is not known. Nothing much larger sits one base from this clone, and base qualities are not available. The V end loses 7 bases and the J end loses 3 bases, and a stretch of 16 bases separates them. Inclusive of the bounding cysteine and phenylalanine, the CDR3 is 15 residues long. Of the read, only the CDR3 DNA is kept; its 45 bases are in frame from base 1. This sample stems from a study of response to subunit inactivated influenza vaccine (dated by TCRdb to the late 2010s). With respect to the entire study: Deep quantitative profiling of the T cell receptor repertoire was used in the study to follow responses to a trivalent subunit inactivated influenza vaccine. The paper as a whole reports these results and caveats: The authors proposed that each seasonal influenza vaccination may bring in only a limited number of new T cells.

Libraries came from RT-PCR. Sequencing relied on an Illumina HiSeq 2500. The public sequencing data were trimmed at Q25 with fastp and processed into clonotypes with MiXCR by TCRdb, which kept only in-frame beta chains. Entries are consolidated by CDR3 protein sequence, retaining the most common genes and DNA. A total of more than 450,000 distinct CDR3 sequences appear in this sample, approximately 7.6% of them only once. The top ten hold over 10% of the sample. The source was PBMCs from blood, collected around 2 years after vaccination. This receptor chain uses TRBV12-3 or TRBV12-4 and TRBJ2-1; the best D guess is TRBD2, with 6 bases matching. The clonotype originates from a man between 50 and 69 years old who received an inactivated influenza vaccine. Donor details come from another sample of the same person, matched by shared clones. The CDR3 sequence is CASTEKLASYNEQFF. The sequenced DNA: TGTGCCAGCACCGAAAAACTAGCTAGCTACAATGAGCAGTTCTTC.